These 14 T cell receptor beta chains were sequenced from one sample in a study of CXCR3-negative and CXCR3-positive naive CD8 T cells. All TRB cDNA libraries came from 5' RACE performed with UMI labels. TCRdb re-called the 5' RACE reads; every CDR3 protein appears as one record, without DNA. The listing records over 55,000 distinct CDR3 sequences. Study-wide findings and caveats: Hydrophobicity of TRB CDR3s was greater in CXCR3-positive naive cells than in CXCR3-negative naive cells.

These receptors' targets are unknown. Specimen: naive CXCR3+ CD8+ T cells from blood. Subset described: CD45RO-CCR7+CD27+CD95- naive CD8+ T cells expressing CXCR3 (TNR3+). Receptors were obtained from a human donor in good health. Some clones in this sample may be carry-over from other donors' samples.

V is TRBV29-1 and J is TRBJ2-7; TCRdb returns TRBD1, unconfirmable since there is no DNA. CDR1 is SQVTM and CDR2 is ANQGSEA in the germline V gene. This CDR3 contains 14 residues. CDR3 loop: CSVELGTGAYEQYF.

The chain combines TRBV7-6 with TRBJ1-1. CDR1 and CDR2 (germline): SGHVS, FNYEAQ. The length of the CDR3 is 12 residues. The CDR3 loop reads CASSLVEAEAFF.

The genes are TRBV6-5 and TRBJ2-7. The CDR3 has 11 amino acids. Germline V lookup: CDR1 MNHEY, CDR2 SVGAGI. CDR3 region: CASEWGNEQYF.

This chain links TRBV20-1 with TRBJ2-4; absent DNA, TCRdb's TRBD1 call cannot be checked. CDR3 length: 13 residues. From germline, CDR1 is DFQATT and CDR2 SNEGSKA (reference sequence). The CDR3 protein is CSAVGQFKNIQYF.

V gene TRBV7-9 combines with J gene TRBJ2-7; checking the TCRdb D call of TRBD1 is not possible without DNA. Germline V gene data show CDR1 as SEHNR and CDR2 as FQNEAQ (reference sequence). This CDR3 is 16 amino acids long. CDR3: CASSRRTGVSTYEQYF. Based on the CDR3 plus reference TRBV7-9 and TRBJ2-7, the full variable domain is DTGVSQNPRHKITKRGQNVTFRCDPISEHNRLYWYRQTLGQGPEFLTYFQNEAQLEKSRLLSDRFSAERPKGSFSTLEIQRTEQGDSAMYLCASSRRTGVSTYEQYFGPGTRLTVT.

The gene calls are TRBV20-1 and TRBJ1-4; with no DNA, the TCRdb D assignment of TRBD1 cannot be verified. CDR1 and CDR2 (germline): DFQATT, SNEGSKA (reference sequence). This CDR3 region has 16 residues. The CDR3 reads CSARHSRTGDFEKLFF.

This chain uses TRBV7-2 with TRBJ2-2; TCRdb gives TRBD2 as the D gene, but with no DNA this cannot be confirmed. From germline, CDR1 is SGHTA and CDR2 FQGNSA. This CDR3 has 15 amino acids. This CDR3 is CASSLAGLLTGELFF.

V and J are TRBV7-3 and TRBJ2-3; TCRdb proposes TRBD2, but this gene call is untestable without DNA. Germline assignment: CDR1 SGHTA and CDR2 FQGTGA. The CDR3 is made up of 15 amino acids. CDR3 in amino acids: CASSLGDYSTDTQYF.

This clonotype is labeled medium-sized (0.01 to 0.1%) based on frequency. The rearrangement joins TRBV7-6 to TRBJ1-1; TCRdb indicates TRBD1, and absent DNA this call remains unverified. Germline V gives CDR1 SGHVS, CDR2 FNYEAQ. The CDR3 loop spans 16 amino acids. CDR3 amino acids: CASSDGQGGTMTEAFF. The complete variable domain, with remaining parts taken from reference TRBV7-6 and TRBJ1-1, reads GAGVSQSPRYKVTKRGQDVALRCDPISGHVSLYWYRQALGQGPEFLTYFNYEAQQDKSGLPNDRFSAERPEGSISTLTIQRTEQRDSAMYRCASSDGQGGTMTEAFFGQGTRLTVV.

The chain combines TRBV20-1 with TRBJ1-2; TCRdb designates TRBD1, a call that cannot be tested without DNA. Germline-derived CDR1 and CDR2 are DFQATT and SNEGSKA (reference sequence). The CDR3 has 15 amino acids. The CDR3 sequence: CSAAGQGGKLYGYTF.

The CDR3 is CSAFRRGGEQYF. V is TRBV20-1 and J is TRBJ2-7. Germline values: CDR1 DFQATT, CDR2 SNEGSKA (reference sequence). CDR3 length: 12 residues.

V gene TRBV12-3 or TRBV12-4 combines with J gene TRBJ1-1; with no DNA, the TCRdb D assignment of TRBD1 cannot be verified. CDR3 length equals 15 residues. CDR3 sequence reads: CASSLTGGMNTEAFF.

The chain is built from TRBV15 and TRBJ2-2. CDR1 is LNHNV and CDR2 is YYDKDF in the germline V gene (reference sequence). The CDR3 totals 13 residues. This CDR3 reads CATSRVKSGELFF.

The V call is TRBV29-1, the J call TRBJ2-5. The germline V gene encodes CDR1 SQVTM and CDR2 ANQGSEA. The CDR3 runs 15 residues. CDR3 residues: CSVDRLTGNQETQYF.